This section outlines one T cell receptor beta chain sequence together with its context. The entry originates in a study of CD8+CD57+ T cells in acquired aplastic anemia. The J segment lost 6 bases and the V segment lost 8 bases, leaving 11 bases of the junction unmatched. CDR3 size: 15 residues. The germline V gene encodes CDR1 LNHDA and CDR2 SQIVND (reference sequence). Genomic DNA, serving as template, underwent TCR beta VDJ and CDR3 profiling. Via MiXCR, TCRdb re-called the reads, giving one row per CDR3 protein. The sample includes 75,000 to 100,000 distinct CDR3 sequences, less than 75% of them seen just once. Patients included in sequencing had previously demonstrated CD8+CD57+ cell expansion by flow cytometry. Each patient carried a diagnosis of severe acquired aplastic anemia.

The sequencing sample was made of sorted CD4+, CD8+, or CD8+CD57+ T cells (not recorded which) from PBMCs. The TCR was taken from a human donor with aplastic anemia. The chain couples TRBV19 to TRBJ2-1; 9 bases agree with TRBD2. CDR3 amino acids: CASSLASGESNEQFF. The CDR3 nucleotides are TGTGCCAGTTCCCTCGCTAGCGGGGAGTCCAATGAGCAGTTCTTC.